The entry below gives a single T cell receptor beta chain sequence along with its context. This entry is derived from a study of T cell changes during pregnancy in multiple sclerosis. Profiled with immunoSEQ multiplex PCR; TCRdb holds only in-frame clones, not every one. This sample has about 44,000 clones; approximately 91% occur once, and the top ten carry 0.55% to 0.6%. This CDR3 contains 16 residues. Germline values: CDR1 SGHRS, CDR2 YFSETQ. The V end lost 4 bases, the J end lost 6 bases, and 20 bases lay between the germline ends. This sequence joins TRBV5-1 and TRBJ2-4, with D perhaps matching TRBD2 (6 bases). The sequence came from a female donor with multiple sclerosis, enrolled in a pregnancy study. The sequenced sample was CD4+ T cells from peripheral blood mononuclear cells, obtained in the first trimester of pregnancy. The CDR3 nucleotides read TGCGCCAGCAGCCTCGGCGAAGGAGGGGCAGGAAACATTCAGTACTTC. Protein sequence: CASSLGEGGAGNIQYF.